The clone carrying this T cell receptor beta chain was recorded a few times. Its antigen remains unidentified. The V gene lost 0 bases and the J gene lost 4 bases, with 10 bases spanning the gap. This CDR3 contains 14 residues. CDR1 is MNHEY and CDR2 is SVGAGI in the germline V gene. The record originates from a study of T cell repertoires in cytomegalovirus infection. TCRdb reprocessed the reads via MiXCR and lists one record per CDR3 protein. Of about 920,000 distinct CDR3 sequences detected, around 29% appear once; the ten largest clones hold about 14%. Sequencing used cultured CD8+ T cells from PBMCs, obtained from culture after CMV antigen stimulation. The chain has TRBV6-5 and TRBJ2-7; D assignment may be TRBD1 or TRBD2 (5 bases each). The clonotype was recovered from a human donor in good health (CMV status not recorded). Some clones in this sample may be carry-over from other donors' samples. CDR3 residues: CASSYSGRTYEQYF. The DNA for the CDR3 is TGTGCCAGCAGTTACTCGGGACGGACTTACGAGCAGTACTTC.